This T cell receptor beta chain stems from a study of cytomegalovirus exposure and HLA in healthy donors. 60 Vbeta and 13 Jbeta primers were used in PCR. The table came from immunoSEQ multiplex PCR; TCRdb's copy has only in-frame clones and leaves some out. This table holds some 120,000 clones, 78% found once. This clone appeared a single time. This CDR3 contains 13 residues. Germline trimming cut 3 bases from V and 5 bases from J; bases unmatched to any gene: 3. Germline lookup yields CDR1 SGHAT and CDR2 FQDESV (reference sequence). The TCR sequence derives from a woman between 40 and 55 years old in good health and CMV-seronegative. The rearrangement links TRBV11-1 to TRBJ1-1, with TRBD1 matching over 7 bases. Sequencing was carried out using PBMCs. CDR3 in amino acids: CASSFHRGTEAFF. CDR3 coding DNA: TGTGCCAGCAGCTTTCACAGGGGAACTGAAGCTTTCTTT.